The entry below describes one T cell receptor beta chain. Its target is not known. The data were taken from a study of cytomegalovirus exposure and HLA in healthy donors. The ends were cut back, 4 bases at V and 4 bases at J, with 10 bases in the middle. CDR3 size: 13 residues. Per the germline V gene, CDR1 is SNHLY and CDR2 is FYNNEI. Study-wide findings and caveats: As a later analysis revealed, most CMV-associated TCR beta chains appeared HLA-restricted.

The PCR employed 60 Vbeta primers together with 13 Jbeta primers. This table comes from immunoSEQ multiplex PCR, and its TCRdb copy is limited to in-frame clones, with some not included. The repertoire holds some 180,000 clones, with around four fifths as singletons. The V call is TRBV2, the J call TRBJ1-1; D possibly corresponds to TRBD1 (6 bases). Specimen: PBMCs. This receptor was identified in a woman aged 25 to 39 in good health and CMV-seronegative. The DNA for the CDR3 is TGTGCCAGCAGTGGGACAGACTTCACTGAAGCTTTCTTT. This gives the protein CASSGTDFTEAFF.